This passage covers 24 T cell receptor beta chains from one sample sequenced in a study of blood T cells in healthy people across ages. Alongside a J-beta primer mix, a sample-barcoded 5' primer served in a second PCR lasting 7 to 11 cycles. TCRdb fed the 5' RACE reads into MiXCR, producing one record per CDR3 protein. The data show about 720,000 distinct CDR3 sequences, with about 25% seen just once and approximately 4% held by the top ten. This sample was also put to use in a study of T cells of mothers and their children.

The sequenced sample was blood. The receptors shown here come from a boy aged 5-17 years in good health.

This chain links TRBV27 with TRBJ2-7; no definite D call. Germline values: CDR1 MNHEY, CDR2 SMNVEV (reference sequence). The V and J ends lost 3 bases and 3 bases respectively, with 18 bases between them. CDR3 length equals 16 residues. CDR3 loop: CASSLSHDLSHYEQYF. In DNA form, the CDR3 reads TGTGCCAGCAGTTTGTCCCATGACCTTAGCCACTACGAGCAGTACTTC.

The chain uses TRBV4-3 and TRBJ2-1; D remains ambiguous. Trimming removed 0 bases from V and 0 bases from J, with 12 bases in between. The CDR3 is 17 residues long. Germline CDR1 is LGHNA and CDR2 is YSLEER. The CDR3 DNA sequence: TGCGCCAGCAGCCAAGATTGGGCTTCGGGCTCCTACAATGAGCAGTTCTTC. Translation gives CASSQDWASGSYNEQFF.

This clonotype was seen a few times. The CDR3 DNA follows: TGTGCCAGCAGTTTTATAGGTCCGATCGGGACAGACAAAGAGACCCAGTACTTC. Amino acid sequence: CASSFIGPIGTDKETQYF. The chain combines TRBV12-3 or TRBV12-4 with TRBJ2-5; 7 bases are a match to TRBD1. Trimming at V came to 3 bases and at J to 3 bases, leaving 16 bases not matched to a gene. The CDR3 length is 18 residues.

The J gene is TRBJ2-5, the V gene TRBV20-1; the match to TRBD2 covers 11 bases. Per the germline V gene, CDR1 is DFQATT and CDR2 is SNEGSKA (reference sequence). This CDR3 has 17 amino acids. The ends lost 3 bases at V and 6 bases at J; junction bases unmatched: 15. DNA of the CDR3: TGCAGTGCTAGCCAGGGGTCTAGACTAGCGGGGAGGAAGACCCAGTACTTC. This encodes CSASQGSRLAGRKTQYF.

The CDR3 protein is CASRDGTGWDQPQHF. DNA for the CDR3: TGTGCCAGCAGGGATGGGACAGGTTGGGATCAGCCCCAGCATTTT. The V gene is TRBV12-3 or TRBV12-4, the J gene TRBJ1-5, with 8 bases lining up with TRBD1. This CDR3 contains 15 residues. The V gene end was trimmed by 6 bases and the J gene end by 5 bases; junction bases not matched to a gene: 9.

This chain connects TRBV30 to TRBJ2-3; TRBD1 is a possible D gene (5 bases). This CDR3 comprises 12 residues. V gave up 7 bases and J gave up 3 bases, with 11 bases separating them. Looked up from germline, CDR1 is GTSNPN and CDR2 is SVGIG (reference sequence). In nucleotides, the CDR3 is TGTGCCTTTCGACCAGGGACAGATACGCAGTATTTT. Translated: CAFRPGTDTQYF.

The table lists this clonotype with a few counts. This chain uses TRBV7-9 with TRBJ2-5, with D uncertain. V gave up 4 bases and J gave up 5 bases, with 17 bases separating them. Germline loops: CDR1 SEHNR, CDR2 FQNEAQ (reference sequence). CDR3 length: 15 amino acids. The CDR3 DNA reads as TGTGCCAGCAGCTATGATAATGCTAGGTGGGAGACCCAGTACTTC. It encodes CASSYDNARWETQYF.

This clonotype was detected once. The chain uses TRBV20-1 and TRBJ2-4; 8 positions agree with TRBD1. The CDR3 consists of 14 residues. V was pared by 6 bases and J by 8 bases, with 12 bases of the junction left unmatched. CDR1 and CDR2 (germline): DFQATT, SNEGSKA (reference sequence). CDR3 coding DNA: TGCAGTGCAGAGCACGTGGGACAGGCAGACATTCAGTACTTC. Protein: CSAEHVGQADIQYF.

This clonotype has more than one count but fewer than ten. The V and J genes are TRBV7-2 and TRBJ2-5; D unclear. V lost 2 bases, J lost 2 bases, and 9 bases lay in between. Germline lookup yields CDR1 SGHTA and CDR2 FQGNSA. The CDR3 has 14 residues. The CDR3 spells CASSLSSAQETQYF. In DNA, the CDR3 is TGTGCCAGCAGCTTAAGTAGTGCACAAGAGACCCAGTACTTC.

This clonotype has more than one count but fewer than ten. V usage is TRBV6-6 and J usage is TRBJ2-1; 9 nucleotides match TRBD2. The CDR3 consists of 13 residues. Germline V CDR1 and CDR2: MNHNY, SVGAGI (reference sequence). After removal of 8 bases from V and 9 bases from J, the junction contained 8 bases not matched to a gene. The CDR3 nucleotides are TGTGCCAGCGGAGCGGGGGGCCAGGGTGAGCAGTTCTTC. Amino acids: CASGAGGQGEQFF.

V gene TRBV6-2 or TRBV6-3 combines with J gene TRBJ2-7; TRBD2 might be the D (5 bases). The DNA matches TRBJ2-5 better at its end, which makes the J call doubtful. Germline loops: CDR1 MNHEY, CDR2 SVGEGT. The CDR3 extends over 15 amino acids. The CDR3 loop is CASSYSWEWGETQYF. The CDR3 DNA reads TGTGCCAGCAGTTACTCGTGGGAGTGGGGAGAGACCCAGTACTTC.

CDR3 DNA: TGTGCCAGCACAGACAGGCCCTCCTACAATGAGCAGTTCTTC. This sequence encodes CASTDRPSYNEQFF. V gene TRBV27 combines with J gene TRBJ2-1; the D gene is possibly TRBD1 (6 bases). The CDR3 consists of 14 residues. Deletions cut 7 bases from V and 0 bases from J, with 10 bases between. Germline V lookup: CDR1 MNHEY, CDR2 SMNVEV (reference sequence).

The table lists this clonotype with a few counts. The chain has TRBV4-3 and TRBJ2-5; 8 bases map to TRBD2. Losses at the gene ends were 5 bases for V and 5 bases for J; bases not matched to a gene: 7. From germline, CDR1 is LGHNA and CDR2 YSLEER. The CDR3 has 14 residues. In nucleotides, the CDR3 is TGCGCCAGCAGCTTAGTAGCGGGGAGGGAGACCCAGTACTTC. Translation gives CASSLVAGRETQYF.

This clonotype was picked up a small number of times. The chain combines TRBV7-8 with TRBJ2-1; TRBD2 might be the D (6 bases). CDR3 length: 16 residues. Germline assignment: CDR1 SGHVS and CDR2 FQNEAQ. V was clipped by 1 base and J by 8 bases, with 18 bases between them. CDR3 amino acids: CASSLEETRIIDEQFF. The CDR3 DNA reads as TGTGCCAGCAGCTTAGAGGAGACTAGAATTATCGATGAGCAGTTCTTC.

The chain uses TRBV30 and TRBJ1-6; D unclear. Trimming stripped 5 bases from V and 12 bases from J, with 11 bases between. The CDR3 extends over 11 amino acids. Germline V gene data show CDR1 as GTSNPN and CDR2 as SVGIG (reference sequence). The CDR3 region has the DNA TGTGCCTGGGGTAACCCGGGACCCCTCCACTTT. It yields the protein CAWGNPGPLHF.

The chain employs TRBV4-3 and TRBJ2-5; D perhaps matches TRBD1 (5 bases). The J call may be wrong; the DNA end is better matched by TRBJ2-7. The CDR3 has 15 amino acids. Germline V gene lookup returns CDR1 LGHNA and CDR2 YSLEER. As DNA, the CDR3 is TGCGCCAGCAGCCAAGAGTGGCAGGGAATCTACGAGCAGTACTTC. Protein sequence: CASSQEWQGIYEQYF.

The chain has TRBV7-3 and TRBJ2-4, with 7 bases that match TRBD1. Germline CDR1 is SGHTA and CDR2 is FQGTGA. The CDR3 loop spans 13 amino acids. The J segment lost 6 bases and the V segment lost 5 bases, leaving 4 bases of the junction unmatched. CDR3 nucleotides: TGTGCCAGCAGCATGGGACAGAGAAACATTCAGTACTTC. Residues: CASSMGQRNIQYF.

This chain connects TRBV29-1 to TRBJ1-2; D possibly corresponds to TRBD1 (5 bases). Trimming removed 0 bases from V and 2 bases from J, with 19 bases in between. This CDR3 region has 17 residues. Germline lookup yields CDR1 SQVTM and CDR2 ANQGSEA. The DNA of the CDR3 is TGCAGCGTTGAAGAACACGACAGCCCTCCCCCAAACTATGGCTACACCTTC. This sequence encodes CSVEEHDSPPPNYGYTF.

The sample holds one count of this clonotype. This chain uses TRBV3-1 with TRBJ1-1; D unresolved. The CDR3 covers 14 residues. Germline values: CDR1 LGHDT, CDR2 YNNKEL (reference sequence). V was shortened by 4 bases and J by 0 bases, with 9 bases between the two germline ends. Here the CDR3 DNA reads TGTGCCAGCAGCCCGAGCACCTTGAACACTGAAGCTTTCTTT. Its translation is CASSPSTLNTEAFF.

This chain connects TRBV6-6 to TRBJ2-7; 11 nucleotides agree with TRBD1. V was pared by 5 bases and J by 4 bases, with 7 bases of the junction left unmatched. Germline V gene data show CDR1 as MNHNY and CDR2 as SVGAGI (reference sequence). The CDR3 has 15 amino acids. CDR3: CASSDPDRGLYEQYF. CDR3 coding DNA: TGTGCCAGCAGTGACCCGGACAGGGGGCTGTACGAGCAGTACTTC.

Only a few counts were recorded for this clonotype. The V gene is TRBV7-8, the J gene TRBJ2-3, with TRBD2 identical over 11 bases. Germline loops: CDR1 SGHVS, CDR2 FQNEAQ. This CDR3 has 16 residues. V was clipped by 5 bases and J by 0 bases; unmatched bases: 4. DNA for the CDR3: TGTGCCAGCAGCCTGACTAGCGGGATTAGCACAGATACGCAGTATTTT. Residues: CASSLTSGISTDTQYF. The full variable domain, its missing parts supplied by reference TRBV7-8 and TRBJ2-3, is GAGVSQSPRYKVAKRGQDVALRCDPISGHVSLFWYQQALGQGPEFLTYFQNEAQLDKSGLPSDRFFAERPEGSVSTLKIQRTQQEDSAVYLCASSLTSGISTDTQYFGPGTRLTVL.

The CDR3 loop is CASSLMLASKETQYF. For the CDR3, the DNA is TGCGCCAGCAGCCTAATGCTAGCGTCTAAAGAGACCCAGTACTTC. This chain connects TRBV23-1 to TRBJ2-5; TRBD2 might be the D (6 bases). TRBV23-1 is an ORF, and what it does is uncertain. The CDR3 loop spans 15 amino acids. V lost 6 bases and J lost 3, with 17 bases in between.

The chain is built from TRBV27 and TRBJ2-7; D unresolved. The CDR3 has 15 amino acids. In germline, CDR1 is MNHEY, CDR2 SMNVEV (reference sequence). Trimming took off 0 bases at V and 3 bases at J, with 12 bases between the two ends. This chain's CDR3 is CASSLSGSLDYEQYF. DNA of the CDR3: TGTGCCAGCAGTTTATCGGGATCCCTCGACTACGAGCAGTACTTC.

The chain joins TRBV4-1 to TRBJ2-2; no clear D. The V gene lost 1 base and the J gene lost 5 bases, with 8 bases spanning the gap. Per the germline V gene, CDR1 is MGHRA and CDR2 is YSYEKL. The CDR3 has 14 amino acids. The CDR3 DNA follows: TGCGCCAGCAGCCAAGTTCTCACAACCGGGGAGCTGTTTTTT. It translates to CASSQVLTTGELFF.